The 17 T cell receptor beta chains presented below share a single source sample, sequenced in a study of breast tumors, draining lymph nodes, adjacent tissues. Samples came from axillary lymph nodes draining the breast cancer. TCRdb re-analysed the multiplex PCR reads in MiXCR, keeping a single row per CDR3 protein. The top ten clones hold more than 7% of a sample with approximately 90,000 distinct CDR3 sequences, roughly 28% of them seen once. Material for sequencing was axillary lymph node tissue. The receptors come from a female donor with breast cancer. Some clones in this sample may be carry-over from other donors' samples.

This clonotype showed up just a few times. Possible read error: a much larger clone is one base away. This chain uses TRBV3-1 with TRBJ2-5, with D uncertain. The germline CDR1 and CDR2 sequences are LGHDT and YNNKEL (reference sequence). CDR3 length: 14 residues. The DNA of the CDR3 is TGTGCCAGCAGCCAAGGCACTATTCAAGAGACCCAGCACTTC. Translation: CASSQGTIQETQHF.

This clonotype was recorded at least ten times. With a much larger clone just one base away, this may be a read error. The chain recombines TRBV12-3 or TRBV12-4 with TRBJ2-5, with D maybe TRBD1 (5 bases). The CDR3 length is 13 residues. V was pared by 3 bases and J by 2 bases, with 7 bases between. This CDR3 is CASSFPGQETQYF. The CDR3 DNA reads TGTGCCAGCAGTTTCCCAGGGCAAGAGACCCAGTACTTC.

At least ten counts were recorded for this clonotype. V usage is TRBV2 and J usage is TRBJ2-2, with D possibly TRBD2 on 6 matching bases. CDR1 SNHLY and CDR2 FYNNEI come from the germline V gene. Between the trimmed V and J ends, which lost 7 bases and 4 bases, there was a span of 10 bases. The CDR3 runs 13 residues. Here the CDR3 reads CASTGRSTGELFF. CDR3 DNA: TGTGCCAGCACAGGGAGGTCCACCGGGGAGCTGTTTTTT.

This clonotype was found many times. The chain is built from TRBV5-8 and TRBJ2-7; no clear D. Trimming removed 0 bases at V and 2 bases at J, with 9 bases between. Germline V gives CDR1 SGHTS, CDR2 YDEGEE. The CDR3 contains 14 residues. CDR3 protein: CASSLARVTYEQYF. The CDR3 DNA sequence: TGTGCCAGCAGCTTGGCTAGGGTGACCTACGAGCAGTACTTC.

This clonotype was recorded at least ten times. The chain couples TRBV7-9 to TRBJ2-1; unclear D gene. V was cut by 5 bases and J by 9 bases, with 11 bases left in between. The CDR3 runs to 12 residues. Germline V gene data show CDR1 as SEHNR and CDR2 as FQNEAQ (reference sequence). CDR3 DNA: TGTGCCAGCAGCCCAAGGGATAGTGAGCAGTTCTTC. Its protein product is CASSPRDSEQFF.

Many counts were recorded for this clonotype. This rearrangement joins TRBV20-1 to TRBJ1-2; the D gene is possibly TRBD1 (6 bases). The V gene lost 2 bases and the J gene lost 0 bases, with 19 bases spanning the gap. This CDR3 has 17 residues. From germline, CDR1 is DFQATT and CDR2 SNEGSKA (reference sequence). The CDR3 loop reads CSARPLAGGLPNYGYTF. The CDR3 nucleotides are TGCAGTGCTAGACCCCTGGCCGGGGGGCTCCCTAACTATGGCTACACCTTC.

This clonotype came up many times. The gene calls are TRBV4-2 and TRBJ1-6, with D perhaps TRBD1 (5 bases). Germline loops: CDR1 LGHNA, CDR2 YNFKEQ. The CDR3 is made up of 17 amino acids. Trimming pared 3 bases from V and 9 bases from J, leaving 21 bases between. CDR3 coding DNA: TGTGCCAGCAGCCAGATTTCGGGGGGGGGAAATGGTTCACCCCTCCACTTT. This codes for CASSQISGGGNGSPLHF.

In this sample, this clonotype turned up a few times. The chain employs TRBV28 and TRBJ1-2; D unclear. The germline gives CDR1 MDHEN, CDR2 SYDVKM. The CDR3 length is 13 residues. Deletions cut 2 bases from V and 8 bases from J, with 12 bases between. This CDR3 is CASSLKRERGYTF. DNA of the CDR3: TGTGCCAGCAGTTTAAAGCGAGAGCGGGGCTACACCTTC.

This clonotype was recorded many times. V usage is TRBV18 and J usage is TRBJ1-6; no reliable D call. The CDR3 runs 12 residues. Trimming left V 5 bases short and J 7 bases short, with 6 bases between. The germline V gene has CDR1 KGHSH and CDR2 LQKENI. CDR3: CASSVYNSPLHF. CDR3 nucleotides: TGTGCCAGCTCAGTCTACAATTCACCCCTCCACTTT.

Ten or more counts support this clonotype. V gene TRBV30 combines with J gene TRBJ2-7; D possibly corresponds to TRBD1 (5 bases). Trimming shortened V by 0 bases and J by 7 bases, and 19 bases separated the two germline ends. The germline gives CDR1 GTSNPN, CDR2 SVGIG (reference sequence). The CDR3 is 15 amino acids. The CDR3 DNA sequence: TGTGCCTGGAGTGTAAGATACAGACAGACCAGGGAGCAGTACTTC. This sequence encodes CAWSVRYRQTREQYF. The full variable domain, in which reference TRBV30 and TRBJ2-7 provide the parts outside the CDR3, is SQTIHQWPATLVQPVGSPLSLECTVEGTSNPNLYWYRQAAGRGLQLLFYSVGIGQISSEVPQNLSASRPQDRQFILSSKKLLLSDSGFYLCAWSVRYRQTREQYFGPGTRLTVT.

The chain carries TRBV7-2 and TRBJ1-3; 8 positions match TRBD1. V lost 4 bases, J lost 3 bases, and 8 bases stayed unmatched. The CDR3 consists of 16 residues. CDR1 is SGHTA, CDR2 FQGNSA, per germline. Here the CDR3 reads CASSSVGQGYGNTIYF. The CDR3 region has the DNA TGTGCCAGCAGCTCTGTCGGACAGGGATATGGAAACACCATATATTTT.

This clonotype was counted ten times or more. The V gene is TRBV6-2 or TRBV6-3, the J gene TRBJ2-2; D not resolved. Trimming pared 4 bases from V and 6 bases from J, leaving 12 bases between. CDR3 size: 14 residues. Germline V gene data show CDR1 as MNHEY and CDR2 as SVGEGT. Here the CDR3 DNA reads TGTGCCAGCAGTTTGTCGATCCGCCCCGGGGAGCTGTTTTTT. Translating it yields CASSLSIRPGELFF.

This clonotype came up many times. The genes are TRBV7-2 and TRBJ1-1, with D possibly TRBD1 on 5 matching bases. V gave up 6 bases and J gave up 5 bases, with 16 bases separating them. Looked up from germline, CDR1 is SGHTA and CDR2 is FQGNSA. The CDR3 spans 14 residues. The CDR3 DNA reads TGTGCCAGCAGTCTAATGCGAGGGGTGACTGAAGCTTTCTTT. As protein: CASSLMRGVTEAFF.

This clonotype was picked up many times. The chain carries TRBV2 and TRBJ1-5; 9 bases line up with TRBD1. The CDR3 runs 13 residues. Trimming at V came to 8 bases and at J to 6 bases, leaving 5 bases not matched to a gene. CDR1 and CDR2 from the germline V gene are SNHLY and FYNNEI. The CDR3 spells CASGGQGGQPQHF. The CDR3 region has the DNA TGTGCCAGCGGGGGACAGGGAGGTCAGCCCCAGCATTTT.

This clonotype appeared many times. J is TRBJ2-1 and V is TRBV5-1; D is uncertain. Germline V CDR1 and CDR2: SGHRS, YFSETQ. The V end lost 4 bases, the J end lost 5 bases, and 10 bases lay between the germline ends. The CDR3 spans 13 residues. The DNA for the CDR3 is TGCGCCAGCAGCCTACCCCAAGACAATGAGCAGTTCTTC. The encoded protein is CASSLPQDNEQFF.

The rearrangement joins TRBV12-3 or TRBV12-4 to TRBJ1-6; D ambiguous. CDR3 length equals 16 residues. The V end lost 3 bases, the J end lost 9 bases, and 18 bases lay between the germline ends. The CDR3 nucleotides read TGTGCCAGCAGTTTTCAATGGAGCTCCAATAGTTCACCCCTCCACTTT. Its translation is CASSFQWSSNSSPLHF.

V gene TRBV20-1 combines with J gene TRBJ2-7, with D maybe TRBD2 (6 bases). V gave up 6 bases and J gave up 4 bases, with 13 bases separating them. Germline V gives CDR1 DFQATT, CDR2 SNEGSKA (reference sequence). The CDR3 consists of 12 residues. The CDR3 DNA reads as TGCAGTGCCCCGGCAAGCGGGTACGAGCAGTACTTC. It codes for CSAPASGYEQYF.